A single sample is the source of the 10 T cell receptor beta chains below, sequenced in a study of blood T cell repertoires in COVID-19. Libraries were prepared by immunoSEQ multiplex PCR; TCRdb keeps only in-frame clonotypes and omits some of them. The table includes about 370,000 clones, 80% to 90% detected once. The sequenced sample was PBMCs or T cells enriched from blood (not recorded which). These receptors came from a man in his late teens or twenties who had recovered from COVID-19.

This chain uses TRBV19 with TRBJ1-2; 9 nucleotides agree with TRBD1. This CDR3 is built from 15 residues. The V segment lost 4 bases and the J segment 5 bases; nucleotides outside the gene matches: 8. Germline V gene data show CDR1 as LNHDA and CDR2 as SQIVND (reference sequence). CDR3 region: CASSTHAGTGYGYTF. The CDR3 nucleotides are TGTGCCAGTAGTACCCACGCCGGGACAGGGTATGGCTACACCTTC.

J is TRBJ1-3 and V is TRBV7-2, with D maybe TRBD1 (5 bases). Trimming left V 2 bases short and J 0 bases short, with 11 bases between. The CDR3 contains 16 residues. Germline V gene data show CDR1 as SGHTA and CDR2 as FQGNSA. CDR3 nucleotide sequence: TGTGCCAGCAGCTTAATGACAGCCAACTCTGGAAACACCATATATTTT. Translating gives CASSLMTANSGNTIYF.

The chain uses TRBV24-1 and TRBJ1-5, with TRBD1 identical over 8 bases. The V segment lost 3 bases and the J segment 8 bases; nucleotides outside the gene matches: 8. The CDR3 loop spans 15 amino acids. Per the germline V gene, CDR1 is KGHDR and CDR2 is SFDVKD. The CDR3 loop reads CATSDPRQGIEPQHF. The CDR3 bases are TGTGCCACCAGTGATCCGAGACAGGGGATTGAGCCCCAGCATTTT.

Written as DNA, the CDR3 is TGTGCCAGCAGCTTAGTCGGGAGGGAAAATGAGCAGTTCTTC. Translated: CASSLVGRENEQFF. V usage is TRBV7-9 and J usage is TRBJ2-1, with TRBD2 matching 8 bases. The CDR3 is 14 residues long. CDR1 and CDR2 (germline): SEHNR, FQNEAQ (reference sequence). J gave up 7 bases and V 1 base, and 3 bases lay outside the gene matches.

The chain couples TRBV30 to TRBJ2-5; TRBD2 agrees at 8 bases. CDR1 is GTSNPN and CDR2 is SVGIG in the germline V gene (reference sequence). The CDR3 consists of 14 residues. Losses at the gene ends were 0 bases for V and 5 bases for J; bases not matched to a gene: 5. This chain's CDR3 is CAWSVSGSRETQYF. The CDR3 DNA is TGTGCCTGGAGTGTGAGCGGGAGTCGGGAGACCCAGTACTTC.

As DNA, the CDR3 is TGTGCCAGCAGTCACAGGGCGAACACTGAAGCTTTCTTT. Protein product: CASSHRANTEAFF. The chain joins TRBV6-5 to TRBJ1-1, with a weak D call TRBD1 (6 bases). V lost 5 bases to trimming and J lost 1 base, with 8 bases between them. Germline assignment: CDR1 MNHEY and CDR2 SVGAGI. The CDR3 runs 13 residues.

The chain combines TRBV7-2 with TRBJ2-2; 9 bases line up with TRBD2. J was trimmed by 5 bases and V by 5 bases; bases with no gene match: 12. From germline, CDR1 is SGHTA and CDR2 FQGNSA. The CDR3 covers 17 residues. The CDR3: CASSVNSGGLRTGELFF. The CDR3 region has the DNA TGTGCCAGCAGCGTCAATAGCGGGGGCCTAAGGACCGGGGAGCTGTTTTTT.

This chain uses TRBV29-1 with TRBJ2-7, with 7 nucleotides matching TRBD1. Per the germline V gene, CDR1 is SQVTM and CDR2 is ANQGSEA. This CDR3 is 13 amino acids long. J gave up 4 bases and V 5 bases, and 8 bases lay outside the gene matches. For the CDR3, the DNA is TGCAGCGTTACACAGGGGCTAGGGTACGAGCAGTACTTC. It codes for CSVTQGLGYEQYF.

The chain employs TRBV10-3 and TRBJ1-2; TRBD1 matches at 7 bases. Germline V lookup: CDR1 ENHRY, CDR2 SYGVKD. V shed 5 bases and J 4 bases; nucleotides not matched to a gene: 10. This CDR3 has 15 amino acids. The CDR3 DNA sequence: TGTGCCATCAGTCCGTTTACAGGGGACAGCTATGGCTACACCTTC. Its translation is CAISPFTGDSYGYTF.

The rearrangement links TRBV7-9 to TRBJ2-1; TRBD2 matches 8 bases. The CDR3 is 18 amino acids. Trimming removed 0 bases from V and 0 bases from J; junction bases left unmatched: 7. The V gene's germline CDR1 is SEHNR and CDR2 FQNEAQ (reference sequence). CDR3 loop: CASSLAPGLGSSYNEQFF. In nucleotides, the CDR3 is TGTGCCAGCAGCTTAGCCCCGGGACTAGGGAGCTCCTACAATGAGCAGTTCTTC.